The 8 T cell receptor beta chains below all came from one sample that was sequenced in a study of T cell responses to AZD1222 COVID-19 vaccine (dated by TCRdb to the early 2020s). Library construction relied on the immunoSEQ multiplex PCR assay. TCRdb carries this immuneACCESS record with in-frame sequences only. Its versions omit some clonotypes, under half of them owing to an unresolved V gene in the studies checked, with the rest unexplained. The sample records tens of thousands of clones, approximately 84% of which are singletons. More than 20% of the sample belongs to the ten largest clones. The time point tag for this specimen amounts to: baseline before first vaccination. Material: peripheral blood, obtained on day 0 of AZD1222 vaccination. The receptor set was obtained from an adult in good health.

The rearrangement joins TRBV7-2 to TRBJ2-7; TRBD1 matches at 9 bases. The CDR3 loop spans 14 amino acids. V was clipped by 5 bases and J by 5 bases; unmatched bases: 7. The germline gives CDR1 SGHTA, CDR2 FQGNSA. CDR3 sequence (DNA): TGTGCCAGCAGCCCACGACAGGGGGGCAACGAGCAGTACTTC. Translated, it gives CASSPRQGGNEQYF.

This chain uses TRBV19 with TRBJ2-2; D perhaps matches TRBD1 (6 bases). Germline-derived CDR1 and CDR2 are LNHDA and SQIVND (reference sequence). This CDR3 has 14 residues. V lost 6 bases, J lost 1 base, and 9 bases lay in between. The chain's CDR3 is CASSPDRNTGELFF. The CDR3 DNA is TGTGCCAGTAGCCCGGACAGGAACACCGGGGAGCTGTTTTTT.

V usage is TRBV5-4 and J usage is TRBJ2-6; a possible D gene is TRBD2 (5 bases). CDR3 size: 15 residues. Trimming left V 0 bases short and J 3 bases short, with 7 bases between. Germline-derived CDR1 and CDR2 are SGHNT and YYREEE (reference sequence). In DNA, the CDR3 is TGTGCCAGCAGCTTGGTGGGGAGTGGGGCCAACGTCCTGACTTTC. Protein sequence: CASSLVGSGANVLTF.

The CDR3 here is CASSKQGQPQHF. CDR3 sequence (DNA): TGTGCCAGCAGCAAACAGGGGCAGCCCCAGCATTTT. V and J are TRBV27 and TRBJ1-5, with 7 nucleotides matching TRBD1. The germline gives CDR1 MNHEY, CDR2 SMNVEV (reference sequence). The CDR3 totals 12 residues. The ends lost 6 bases at V and 7 bases at J; junction bases unmatched: 3.

Details on this clone: Other DNA sequences in the same sample also yield this CDR3. The V call is TRBV19, the J call TRBJ1-5; D remains unclear. Germline V CDR1 and CDR2: LNHDA, SQIVND (reference sequence). The CDR3 extends over 14 amino acids. The ends were cut back, 8 bases at V and 1 base at J, with 12 bases in the middle. This CDR3 is CASRGGTSNQPQHF. As DNA, the CDR3 is TGTGCCAGTCGGGGTGGCACAAGCAATCAGCCCCAGCATTTT.

The rearrangement uses TRBV5-5 and TRBJ1-2; weak D call: TRBD1 (6 bases). The CDR3 runs to 17 residues. Germline CDR1 reads SGHKS; CDR2 reads YYEKEE (reference sequence). The V gene lost 0 bases and the J gene lost 8 bases, with 23 bases spanning the gap. CDR3 in DNA: TGTGCCAGCAGCTTGGGCTCTTTAAGGAACAGGGTCTACGGCTACACCTTC. Translation: CASSLGSLRNRVYGYTF. Supplemented by reference TRBV5-5 and TRBJ1-2, the full variable domain reads DAGVTQSPTHLIKTRGQQVTLRCSPISGHKSVSWYQQVLGQGPQFIFQYYEKEERGRGNFPDRFSARQFPNYSSELNVNALLLGDSALYLCASSLGSLRNRVYGYTFGSGTRLTVV.

The genes are TRBV18 and TRBJ2-1; 8 bases are shared with TRBD2. This CDR3 is 21 amino acids long. Germline V gene sequence: CDR1 KGHSH, CDR2 LQKENI. Trimming removed 6 bases from V and 0 bases from J; junction bases left unmatched: 22. CDR3 region: CASSPTLLAARRRSSYNEQFF. CDR3 bases: TGTGCCAGCTCTCCCACCCTACTAGCGGCAAGGCGAAGATCCTCCTACAATGAGCAGTTCTTC.

The rearrangement uses TRBV6-2 or TRBV6-3 and TRBJ2-7, with 9 positions matching TRBD1. The CDR3 totals 17 residues. V was clipped by 4 bases and J by 0 bases; unmatched bases: 10. The germline V gene has CDR1 MNHEY and CDR2 SVGEGT. CDR3 sequence (DNA): TGTGCCAGCAGTTCCGCCCTCGGGACAGGGCCCTCCTACGAGCAGTACTTC. Encoded protein: CASSSALGTGPSYEQYF.